Below are 8 T cell receptor beta chains sequenced from a single sample in a study of blood T cell repertoires in COVID-19. Data came from immunoSEQ multiplex PCR; TCRdb stores just in-frame clones and leaves some out. The data show 350,000 or so clones, with approximately 89% seen just once and roughly 3.9% held by the top ten. The sample was peripheral blood. The receptors stem from a woman in her fifties or sixties with COVID-19, enrolled during active disease.

This chain joins TRBV6-2 or TRBV6-3 and TRBJ1-1, with a weak D call TRBD1 (6 bases). This CDR3 contains 15 residues. Germline CDR1 MNHEY, CDR2 SVGEGT. The germline V and J ends were trimmed by 3 bases and 7 bases, with 18 bases remaining between them. The CDR3 sequence is CASSYLGGPSVEAFF. Here the CDR3 DNA reads TGTGCCAGCAGTTATCTCGGGGGGCCATCGGTTGAAGCTTTCTTT.

CDR3 region: CASSRLDRSSGNTIYF. DNA for the CDR3: TGTGCCAGCAGCCGACTGGACAGGAGCTCTGGAAACACCATATATTTT. This chain links TRBV9 with TRBJ1-3, with 7 positions matching TRBD1. This CDR3 comprises 16 residues. Germline trimming cut 4 bases from V and 0 bases from J; bases unmatched to any gene: 7. Germline V gene sequence: CDR1 SGDLS, CDR2 YYNGEE.

The chain employs TRBV6-5 and TRBJ2-2; 7 positions match TRBD1. CDR1 and CDR2 (germline): MNHEY, SVGAGI. The CDR3 covers 15 residues. The junction had 8 bases not matched to a gene; V was cut back by 6 bases and J by 4 bases. The CDR3 DNA sequence: TGTGCCAGCAGGAAGACAGGGACGGGCACCGGGGAGCTGTTTTTT. Translated, it gives CASRKTGTGTGELFF.

J is TRBJ2-3 and V is TRBV28, with D possibly being TRBD2 (5 bases). Per germline, CDR1 MDHEN and CDR2 SYDVKM. The V end was cut by 3 bases, the J end by 6 bases, with 16 bases between. This CDR3 is 15 amino acids long. The CDR3 loop is CASSFPAFTGDTQYF. In nucleotides, the CDR3 is TGTGCCAGCAGTTTCCCAGCCTTCACGGGGGATACGCAGTATTTT.

The chain recombines TRBV28 with TRBJ1-4; 12 bases map to TRBD1. The V segment lost 6 bases and the J segment 10 bases; nucleotides outside the gene matches: 24. Germline CDR1 MDHEN, CDR2 SYDVKM. This CDR3 spans 20 amino acids. The CDR3 reads CASRPPTGTGGAWVSGKLFF. The CDR3 DNA is TGTGCCAGCAGGCCGCCTACCGGGACAGGGGGCGCATGGGTGTCGGGAAAACTGTTTTTT. The full variable domain, with the rest looked up from reference TRBV28 and TRBJ1-4, is DVKVTQSSRYLVKRTGEKVFLECVQDMDHENMFWYRQDPGLGLRLIYFSYDVKMKEKGDIPEGYSVSREKKERFSLILESASTNQTSMYLCASRPPTGTGGAWVSGKLFFGSGTQLSVL.

V usage is TRBV9 and J usage is TRBJ1-2; 8 positions match TRBD1. This CDR3 is built from 16 residues. Germline V gives CDR1 SGDLS, CDR2 YYNGEE. Trimming cost V 4 bases and J 2 bases; bases outside gene matches: 10. The CDR3 coding sequence is TGTGCCAGCAGCATGACACAGGGGGGTTCCAACTATGGCTACACCTTC. Translated: CASSMTQGGSNYGYTF.

Here the CDR3 DNA reads TGTGCCATCGGGGACAGGGGTACCTATGGCTACACCTTC. This encodes CAIGDRGTYGYTF. The chain carries TRBV10-3 and TRBJ1-2; TRBD1 agrees at 10 bases. CDR3 length equals 13 residues. Germline assignment: CDR1 ENHRY and CDR2 SYGVKD. V dropped 8 bases and J dropped 4; count of bases not matched to a gene: 4.

The chain links TRBV9 to TRBJ1-6, with 8 bases matching TRBD1. V shed 2 bases and J 5 bases; nucleotides not matched to a gene: 6. Germline CDR1 reads SGDLS; CDR2 reads YYNGEE. The length of the CDR3 is 16 residues. The CDR3 DNA sequence: TGTGCCAGCAGCGTTGGTCCGGGACAGGATAATTCACCCCTCCACTTT. This translates into CASSVGPGQDNSPLHF.